This TCR beta chain was documented in a study of CD8 T cells in Susac syndrome. The germline CDR1 and CDR2 sequences are SGHRS and YFSETQ. The CDR3 runs 16 residues. V dropped 0 bases and J dropped 4; count of bases not matched to a gene: 5. RNA was extracted with the RNeasy kit, and a quantity of about 0.45 to 1 ug was reverse transcribed using random hexamers. TCRdb reprocessed the immunoSEQ multiplex PCR reads via MiXCR and lists one record per CDR3 protein. The sample contains 150,000 to 200,000 distinct CDR3 sequences, roughly 92% of which appear only once. The origin of this receptor is a human donor in good health. The rearrangement uses TRBV5-1 and TRBJ1-3; 9 nucleotides match TRBD1. Sequencing input: CD4+ T cells from PBMCs. The CDR3 here is CASSLVGTGYGNTIYF. The CDR3 nucleotides read TGCGCCAGCAGCTTGGTCGGGACAGGGTACGGAAACACCATATATTTT.